This T cell receptor beta chain came from a study of cytomegalovirus exposure and HLA in healthy donors. Primers: 60 Vbeta forward and 13 Jbeta reverse. Some clones are missing from TCRdb's copy, which holds only in-frame ones; the method was immunoSEQ multiplex PCR. The sample has 100,000 to 150,000 clones; approximately 78% are singletons. Germline V gene data show CDR1 as LNHDA and CDR2 as SQIVND (reference sequence). This CDR3 is built from 13 residues. Between the trimmed V and J ends, which lost 5 bases and 4 bases, there was a span of 11 bases. What was sequenced was PBMCs. The origin of this receptor is a woman between 45 and 60 years old in good health and CMV-seropositive. The chain carries TRBV19 and TRBJ1-2; possibly TRBD1 for D (5 bases). CDR3 region: CASSLETAYGYTF. The CDR3 bases are TGTGCCAGTAGTTTGGAGACAGCCTATGGCTACACCTTC.